This entry lists 19 T cell receptor beta chains sequenced from one sample in a study of lymphopenia after photon versus proton radiotherapy (dated by TCRdb to between 2018 and 2021). Library prep was done by the immunoSEQ multiplex PCR assay. Held by TCRdb, this immuneACCESS table contains in-frame sequences only and omits some clones. Under half of the omission traces to an unresolved V gene where checked; the cause of the rest is unknown. The sample table records approximately 71,000 clones; approximately 91% of these occur just once. About 3% of the sample is taken by the ten largest. The sample here was peripheral blood, taken from a patient treated with photon-based radiotherapy. The receptors were gathered from a woman in her 70s with pancreatic cancer.

The V call is TRBV7-6, the J call TRBJ2-1, with a weak D call TRBD1 (6 bases). The germline CDR1 and CDR2 sequences are SGHVS and FNYEAQ. The CDR3 spans 13 residues. Deletions cut 3 bases from V and 6 bases from J, with 9 bases between. The CDR3 region has the DNA TGTGCCAGCAGCTTGAGACAGGTCAATGAGCAGTTCTTC. Amino acid sequence: CASSLRQVNEQFF.

The V gene is TRBV30, the J gene TRBJ2-2; perhaps TRBD2 as D (6 bases). The V gene lost 0 bases and the J gene lost 0 bases, with 11 bases spanning the gap. Germline V gene lookup returns CDR1 GTSNPN and CDR2 SVGIG (reference sequence). This CDR3 has 16 residues. The CDR3 loop reads CAWSVGGTTNTGELFF. The CDR3, as DNA: TGTGCCTGGAGTGTGGGGGGAACCACGAACACCGGGGAGCTGTTTTTT. Full variable domain (outside the CDR3, taken from reference TRBV30 and TRBJ2-2): SQTIHQWPATLVQPVGSPLSLECTVEGTSNPNLYWYRQAAGRGLQLLFYSVGIGQISSEVPQNLSASRPQDRQFILSSKKLLLSDSGFYLCAWSVGGTTNTGELFFGEGSRLTVL.

The chain uses TRBV5-1 and TRBJ2-7; 9 bases line up with TRBD1. The CDR3 runs 15 residues. The junction had 11 bases not matched to a gene; V was cut back by 5 bases and J by 5 bases. Germline loops: CDR1 SGHRS, CDR2 YFSETQ. CDR3 residues: CASSQTTGTGNEQYF. The CDR3 bases are TGCGCCAGCAGTCAGACCACCGGGACAGGGAACGAGCAGTACTTC.

This clone occurred once. This chain uses TRBV19 with TRBJ2-1, with D tentatively TRBD1 or TRBD2 (7 bases each). The germline V gene has CDR1 LNHDA and CDR2 SQIVND (reference sequence). V was trimmed by 6 bases and J by 7 bases, leaving 22 bases between them. The CDR3 length is 16 residues. CDR3 protein: CASSHRGGGRWNEQFF. CDR3 DNA sequence: TGTGCCAGTAGCCACAGGGGCGGGGGACGATGGAATGAGCAGTTCTTC.

V is TRBV6-4 and J is TRBJ2-3; D gene ambiguous. In germline, CDR1 is MRHNA, CDR2 SNTAGT. The CDR3 length is 14 residues. V dropped 5 bases and J dropped 1 base, with 10 bases sitting between them. In DNA form, the CDR3 reads TGTGCCAGCAGTCAACAGAGAGGCACAGATACGCAGTATTTT. As protein: CASSQQRGTDTQYF.

In this sample, this clone turned up once. This sequence joins TRBV7-9 and TRBJ1-4; the D is unclear. V lost 0 bases to trimming and J lost 5 bases, with 7 bases between them. Germline V gene data show CDR1 as SEHNR and CDR2 as FQNEAQ (reference sequence). This CDR3 spans 14 amino acids. CDR3 in DNA: TGTGCCAGCAGCTTAGCCCGAGGGAATGAAAAACTGTTTTTT. Residues: CASSLARGNEKLFF.

This chain connects TRBV11-3 to TRBJ1-3; tentative D call: TRBD1 (6 bases). Germline V gene sequence: CDR1 SGHNT, CDR2 YENEEA. Trimming stripped 5 bases from V and 2 bases from J, with 7 bases between. The length of the CDR3 is 13 residues. CDR3 sequence: CASSTGTGNTIYF. CDR3 DNA sequence: TGTGCCAGCAGCACAGGGACTGGAAACACCATATATTTT.

The sample holds one count of this clone. The chain has TRBV11-3 and TRBJ2-5; D gene unclear. With 4 bases removed from V and 5 bases from J, the gap between germline ends came to 14 bases. Germline loops: CDR1 SGHNT, CDR2 YENEEA. The CDR3 covers 14 residues. CDR3 amino acids: CASSSQLLGETQYF. The CDR3 DNA reads TGTGCCAGCAGCTCACAGCTCTTAGGGGAGACCCAGTACTTC. Complete variable domain (other parts from reference TRBV11-3 and TRBJ2-5): EAGVVQSPRYKIIEKKQPVAFWCNPISGHNTLYWYLQNLGQGPELLIRYENEEAVDDSQLPKDRFSAERLKGVDSTLKIQPAELGDSAVYLCASSSQLLGETQYFGPGTRLLVL.

This rearrangement joins TRBV5-1 to TRBJ1-5; the match to TRBD1 covers 9 bases. This CDR3 comprises 20 residues. The trim removed 0 bases at V and 0 bases at J, leaving 13 bases unmatched. From germline, CDR1 is SGHRS and CDR2 YFSETQ. CDR3 sequence: CASSLGPPGTGSPSNQPQHF. DNA of the CDR3: TGCGCCAGCAGCTTGGGGCCCCCAGGGACAGGGAGCCCTAGCAATCAGCCCCAGCATTTT.

V is TRBV9 and J is TRBJ2-3; D remains ambiguous. The V end lost 2 bases, the J end lost 0 bases, and 4 bases lay between the germline ends. The V gene's germline CDR1 is SGDLS and CDR2 YYNGEE. This CDR3 spans 13 amino acids. The CDR3 region has the DNA TGTGCCAGCAGCGTGTTAAGCACAGATACGCAGTATTTT. This encodes CASSVLSTDTQYF.

The chain recombines TRBV7-2 with TRBJ2-5, with D maybe TRBD1 (7 bases). In germline, CDR1 is SGHTA, CDR2 FQGNSA. This CDR3 is built from 14 residues. Trimming took 0 bases from V and 9 from J, leaving 14 bases between them. The CDR3 bases are TGTGCCAGCAGCTTAGCGACCGCAGGGGGGCCCCAGTACTTC. It codes for CASSLATAGGPQYF.

The chain has TRBV6-6 and TRBJ2-3, with 13 nucleotides matching TRBD2. CDR1 is MNHNY and CDR2 is SVGAGI in the germline V gene (reference sequence). The junction had 8 bases not matched to a gene; V was cut back by 7 bases and J by 4 bases. The CDR3 has 16 residues. The CDR3 DNA is TGTGCCAGCACCACCCCCGGACTAGCGGGAGCAGATACGCAGTATTTT. Protein product: CASTTPGLAGADTQYF.

This clone is a singleton in its sample. The chain joins TRBV11-1 to TRBJ2-6; D gene uncertain. The ends were cut back, 5 bases at V and 0 bases at J, with 17 bases in the middle. The CDR3 is made up of 18 amino acids. Germline V lookup: CDR1 SGHAT, CDR2 FQDESV (reference sequence). The DNA of the CDR3 is TGTGCCAGCAGCAACCCCGGGCTGGTAGGCTCTGGGGCCAACGTCCTGACTTTC. This encodes CASSNPGLVGSGANVLTF.

The chain couples TRBV21-1 to TRBJ2-1. TRBV21-1 is a known pseudogene. The CDR3 consists of 15 residues. The CDR3, as DNA: TGTGCCAGCAGCCCTGGGGCGGGACACTACAATGAGCAGTTCTTC. Protein product: CASSPGAGHYNEQFF.

V is TRBV11-3 and J is TRBJ2-7, with 7 bases that match TRBD1. The CDR3 contains 14 residues. Losses at the gene ends were 5 bases for V and 3 bases for J; bases not matched to a gene: 7. CDR1 is SGHNT and CDR2 is YENEEA in the germline V gene. The chain's CDR3 is CASSAEAGGYEQYF. The CDR3 DNA sequence: TGTGCCAGCAGCGCGGAGGCAGGGGGCTACGAGCAGTACTTC.

The rearrangement joins TRBV5-4 to TRBJ1-2, with 8 bases that match TRBD1. Germline V gives CDR1 SGHNT, CDR2 YYREEE (reference sequence). The junction had 9 bases not matched to a gene; V was cut back by 4 bases and J by 7 bases. The length of the CDR3 is 14 residues. The CDR3 nucleotides read TGTGCCAGCAGCCTCCAACAGGGGGATGGTGGCTACACCTTC. It codes for CASSLQQGDGGYTF.

This chain uses TRBV7-2 with TRBJ1-1; the D gene is possibly TRBD1 (5 bases). Per the germline V gene, CDR1 is SGHTA and CDR2 is FQGNSA. The CDR3 covers 15 residues. Trimming cost V 0 bases and J 1 base, with 9 bases left between them. In DNA form, the CDR3 reads TGTGCCAGCAGCTTAGCGTCAGGGACGAACACTGAAGCTTTCTTT. Translation: CASSLASGTNTEAFF.

V gene TRBV6-1 combines with J gene TRBJ2-3; no definite D call. V shed 4 bases and J shed 5 bases, with 4 bases lying between them. This CDR3 comprises 11 residues. Looked up from germline, CDR1 is MNHNS and CDR2 is SASEGT. DNA of the CDR3: TGTGCCAGCAGTGGGCTAGATACGCAGTATTTT. Encoded protein: CASSGLDTQYF.

The rearrangement joins TRBV5-1 to TRBJ1-3, with D maybe TRBD1 (6 bases). The V gene lost 2 bases and the J gene lost 2 bases, with 8 bases spanning the gap. This CDR3 comprises 14 residues. Germline CDR1 SGHRS, CDR2 YFSETQ. In DNA, the CDR3 is TGCGCCAGCAGCTTCGGGACACCTGGAAACACCATATATTTT. Translated, it gives CASSFGTPGNTIYF.